This T cell receptor (beta chain) was captured by sequencing in a study of shared T cell receptors in the human thymus. The length of the CDR3 is 16 residues. The germline gives CDR1 MNHEY, CDR2 SMNVEV (reference sequence). The V gene end was trimmed by 5 bases and the J gene end by 3 bases; junction bases not matched to a gene: 13. Profiled with immunoSEQ multiplex PCR; TCRdb holds only in-frame clones, not every one. Here the sample spans some 700,000 clones, over 75% being singletons. The data were also submitted as part of a second study, on human thymus T cells.

Sequencing used thymocytes. This TCR was sampled from a boy under three years old with a congenital heart defect. The chain recombines TRBV27 with TRBJ2-7, with TRBD2 matching 7 bases. The CDR3 region is CASSPHGRERVYEQYF. DNA for the CDR3: TGTGCCAGCAGTCCCCATGGGCGGGAGAGGGTCTACGAGCAGTACTTC.